Each of the 19 T cell receptor beta chains below was sequenced from the same sample in a study of shared clonotypes between healthy human individuals. Clones were read by immunoSEQ multiplex PCR, and TCRdb kept only the in-frame ones, dropping some. The table shows fewer than 600,000 clones, with about 74% occurring only once. Sequenced input: PBMCs. These receptors were taken from a woman in her thirties or forties in good health. Some clones in this sample may be carry-over from other donors' samples.

The chain links TRBV6-6 to TRBJ2-1; a possible D gene is TRBD2 (6 bases). The CDR3 consists of 12 residues. Germline V gene data show CDR1 as MNHNY and CDR2 as SVGAGI (reference sequence). V shed 6 bases and J shed 8 bases, with 11 bases lying between them. In DNA form, the CDR3 reads TGTGCCAGCAGCCTAGCGCCGGATGAGCAGTTCTTC. It translates to CASSLAPDEQFF.

Comment on this clone: This likely came from a read error, as a far larger clone is one base away. The V gene is TRBV11-3, the J gene TRBJ1-1; no definite D call. The CDR3 has 13 residues. Germline values: CDR1 SGHNT, CDR2 YENEEA. With 1 base removed from V and 1 base from J, the gap between germline ends came to 4 bases. The chain's CDR3 is CASSLVGNTEAFF. CDR3 in DNA: TGTGCCAGCAGCTTAGTTGGGAACACTGAAGCTTTCTTT.

The CDR3 DNA reads TGTGCCTGGAATTATGGACTAGCCGGTGAGACCCAGTACTTC. Its translation: CAWNYGLAGETQYF. The rearrangement links TRBV30 to TRBJ2-5, with 8 bases aligning to TRBD2. Germline V gives CDR1 GTSNPN, CDR2 SVGIG (reference sequence). The junction had 9 bases not matched to a gene; V was cut back by 4 bases and J by 5 bases. The CDR3 consists of 14 residues.

This clone has more than one count but fewer than ten. This rearrangement joins TRBV28 to TRBJ1-1; D is unresolved. The CDR3 has 13 residues. The germline V gene encodes CDR1 MDHEN and CDR2 SYDVKM. With 1 base removed from V and 7 bases from J, the gap between germline ends came to 10 bases. CDR3 region: CASSLSAIREAFF. As DNA, the CDR3 is TGTGCCAGCAGTTTATCCGCAATCCGTGAAGCTTTCTTT. The entire variable domain, with the rest obtained from reference TRBV28 and TRBJ1-1, is as follows: DVKVTQSSRYLVKRTGEKVFLECVQDMDHENMFWYRQDPGLGLRLIYFSYDVKMKEKGDIPEGYSVSREKKERFSLILESASTNQTSMYLCASSLSAIREAFFGQGTRLTVV.

The chain carries TRBV4-2 and TRBJ1-3; 8 bases are a match to TRBD1. This CDR3 region has 17 residues. V dropped 0 bases and J dropped 3; count of bases not matched to a gene: 7. In germline, CDR1 is LGHNA, CDR2 YNFKEQ. DNA for the CDR3: TGTGCCAGCAGCCAAGATGTCAGGACAGGGTTTGGAAACACCATATATTTT. Amino acids: CASSQDVRTGFGNTIYF.

This rearrangement joins TRBV30 to TRBJ1-5, with 8 nucleotides matching TRBD1. The CDR3 totals 14 residues. The V gene end was trimmed by 2 bases and the J gene end by 6 bases; junction bases not matched to a gene: 6. CDR1 and CDR2 from the germline V gene are GTSNPN and SVGIG (reference sequence). CDR3 sequence: CAWSPNRGSQPQHF. The DNA for the CDR3 is TGTGCCTGGAGTCCGAACAGGGGGAGTCAGCCCCAGCATTTT. Full variable domain (missing parts from reference TRBV30 and TRBJ1-5): SQTIHQWPATLVQPVGSPLSLECTVEGTSNPNLYWYRQAAGRGLQLLFYSVGIGQISSEVPQNLSASRPQDRQFILSSKKLLLSDSGFYLCAWSPNRGSQPQHFGDGTRLSIL.

The chain joins TRBV7-9 to TRBJ2-1, with D possibly being TRBD1 or TRBD2 (5 bases each). The CDR3 extends over 16 amino acids. Germline-derived CDR1 and CDR2 are SEHNR and FQNEAQ (reference sequence). V was pared by 1 base and J by 0 bases, with 10 bases between. The CDR3 sequence: CASSLGDGGSYNEQFF. In nucleotides, the CDR3 is TGTGCCAGCAGCTTAGGGGACGGAGGCTCCTACAATGAGCAGTTCTTC.

V usage is TRBV30 and J usage is TRBJ1-5, with 7 bases matching TRBD1. This CDR3 is 14 amino acids long. The germline V gene has CDR1 GTSNPN and CDR2 SVGIG (reference sequence). V lost 5 bases to trimming and J lost 6 bases; unmatched junction nucleotides: 10. This CDR3 is CAWAPTGTGQPQHF. The CDR3 DNA sequence: TGTGCCTGGGCTCCGACAGGGACGGGTCAGCCCCAGCATTTT.

V and J are TRBV7-7 and TRBJ1-6; 7 bases align to TRBD1. After removal of 6 bases from V and 4 bases from J, the junction contained 6 bases not matched to a gene. Per germline, CDR1 SSHAT and CDR2 FNYEAQ (reference sequence). The CDR3 contains 15 residues. CDR3 coding DNA: TGTGCCAGCAGACCGCAGGACAGGTATAATTCACCCCTCCACTTT. The encoded protein is CASRPQDRYNSPLHF.

This clone was detected once. The rearrangement joins TRBV19 to TRBJ2-5; TRBD2 aligns across 12 bases. CDR3 length: 16 residues. Germline values: CDR1 LNHDA, CDR2 SQIVND (reference sequence). With V trimmed by 5 bases and J by 6 bases, 10 bases remained unmatched. CDR3: CASSPRLAGDRKTQYF. The DNA of the CDR3 is TGTGCCAGTAGTCCACGACTAGCGGGAGATCGGAAGACCCAGTACTTC. Full variable domain (outside the CDR3, taken from reference TRBV19 and TRBJ2-5): DGGITQSPKYLFRKEGQNVTLSCEQNLNHDAMYWYRQDPGQGLRLIYYSQIVNDFQKGDIAEGYSVSREKKESFPLTVTSAQKNPTAFYLCASSPRLAGDRKTQYFGPGTRLLVL.

In this sample, this clone turned up a few times. The CDR3 sequence: CASSPRPGVAGVIDTQYF. CDR3 in DNA: TGTGCCAGCAGCCCTCGGCCCGGGGTAGCGGGAGTAATAGATACGCAGTATTTT. The rearrangement uses TRBV7-3 and TRBJ2-3; 9 positions agree with TRBD2. V lost 5 bases and J lost 5; bases outside the gene matches: 17. CDR1 and CDR2 from the germline V gene are SGHTA and FQGTGA. The CDR3 is 18 amino acids. Supplemented by reference TRBV7-3 and TRBJ2-3, the full variable domain reads GAGVSQTPSNKVTEKGKYVELRCDPISGHTALYWYRQSLGQGPEFLIYFQGTGAADDSGLPNDRFFAVRPEGSVSTLKIQRTERGDSAVYLCASSPRPGVAGVIDTQYFGPGTRLTVL.

The chain joins TRBV11-2 to TRBJ1-3; tentative D call: TRBD1 (5 bases). This CDR3 has 15 residues. From germline, CDR1 is SGHAT and CDR2 FQNNGV. Trimming removed 4 bases from V and 0 bases from J, with 10 bases in between. The CDR3 reads CASSWDGNSGNTIYF. DNA for the CDR3: TGTGCCAGCAGCTGGGACGGAAACTCTGGAAACACCATATATTTT.

The chain joins TRBV4-2 to TRBJ2-1, with TRBD2 matching 7 bases. Trimming cost V 4 bases and J 4 bases; bases outside gene matches: 19. CDR3 length: 19 residues. Germline loops: CDR1 LGHNA, CDR2 YNFKEQ. CDR3 amino acids: CASSPSPSLRLAQYNEQFF. DNA of the CDR3: TGTGCCAGCAGCCCTAGTCCCTCATTGCGACTAGCTCAATACAATGAGCAGTTCTTC.

CDR3 protein: CASSFDGSSGNTIYF. The DNA of the CDR3 is TGCGCCAGCAGCTTCGACGGATCCTCTGGAAACACCATATATTTT. The chain joins TRBV5-1 to TRBJ1-3; D gene uncertain. The germline gives CDR1 SGHRS, CDR2 YFSETQ. This CDR3 has 15 residues. V gave up 2 bases and J gave up 0 bases, with 9 bases separating them.

The chain employs TRBV7-2 and TRBJ1-5; D might be TRBD1 (5 bases). Germline V gives CDR1 SGHTA, CDR2 FQGNSA. CDR3 length: 15 residues. V lost 3 bases to trimming and J lost 5 bases, with 14 bases between them. CDR3 residues: CASSFFGREHQPQHF. The CDR3, as DNA: TGTGCCAGCAGCTTTTTTGGCAGGGAGCATCAGCCCCAGCATTTT.

The chain links TRBV7-2 to TRBJ1-1; D call uncertain. In germline, CDR1 is SGHTA, CDR2 FQGNSA. The CDR3 runs to 14 residues. Trimming cost V 1 base and J 3 bases, with 9 bases left between them. CDR3 DNA sequence: TGTGCCAGCAGCTTAGAAGGGATTGACACTGAAGCTTTCTTT. It yields the protein CASSLEGIDTEAFF.

The chain has TRBV15 and TRBJ2-2; the D gene is possibly TRBD1 (5 bases). V lost 0 bases, J lost 4 bases, and 9 bases lay in between. Germline-derived CDR1 and CDR2 are LNHNV and YYDKDF (reference sequence). CDR3 length: 15 amino acids. CDR3 nucleotides: TGTGCCACCAGCAGAGATTGGGGCGGCACCGGGGAGCTGTTTTTT. This encodes CATSRDWGGTGELFF.

This chain links TRBV7-3 with TRBJ1-1; a possible D gene is TRBD1 (5 bases). Per the germline V gene, CDR1 is SGHTA and CDR2 is FQGTGA. The CDR3 is 16 amino acids. With 4 bases removed from V and 0 bases from J, the gap between germline ends came to 15 bases. CDR3 protein: CASSSTPPGMNTEAFF. CDR3 sequence (DNA): TGTGCCAGCAGCTCCACCCCCCCAGGGATGAACACTGAAGCTTTCTTT.

The rearrangement links TRBV7-2 to TRBJ2-1; D is unresolved. The CDR3 has 12 amino acids. Trimming pared 2 bases from V and 9 bases from J, leaving 8 bases between. The germline gives CDR1 SGHTA, CDR2 FQGNSA. Here the CDR3 DNA reads TGTGCCAGCAGCTTATCTGGGGTTGAGCAGTTCTTC. Its protein product is CASSLSGVEQFF. Together with reference TRBV7-2 and TRBJ2-1, the CDR3 gives the full variable domain: GAGVSQSPSNKVTEKGKDVELRCDPISGHTALYWYRQSLGQGLEFLIYFQGNSAPDKSGLPSDRFSAERTGGSVSTLTIQRTQQEDSAVYLCASSLSGVEQFFGPGTRLTVL.